This TCR beta chain stems from a study of T-cell memory formation after mild COVID-19. General study points: Within pre-infection memory, some responding clones were found, suggesting cross-reactive memory joined.

In this sample, this clonotype turned up once. Its antigen remains unidentified. Germline loops: CDR1 PRHDT, CDR2 FYEKMQ (reference sequence). Trimming stripped 5 bases from V and 2 bases from J, with 10 bases between. The CDR3 loop spans 13 amino acids. TCRdb re-called the 5' RACE reads with MiXCR, one entry per CDR3 protein. The sample lists approximately 240,000 distinct CDR3 sequences; over 15% were seen once. This clonotype was obtained from a man aged 18-30 years who had mild COVID-19 (a few samples of this study predate the infection). Cell type and time point are not known. Material: PBMCs or a T cell subset sorted from them (not recorded which). This chain joins TRBV13 and TRBJ2-7; no clear D. The CDR3 reads CASSRATAYEQYF. The CDR3 nucleotides are TGTGCCAGCAGCCGAGCCACGGCCTACGAGCAGTACTTC.